Sequencing of this TCR beta chain was carried out in a study of T-cell reconstitution after alpha-beta-depleted transplantation in children. A few counts support this clonotype. Per the germline V gene, CDR1 is SGDLS and CDR2 is YYNGEE. The CDR3 is 13 amino acids. V dropped 2 bases and J dropped 8 bases, with 13 bases sitting between them. For TCRbeta, the library was prepared with unique molecular identifiers. MiXCR, run by TCRdb on the PCR reads, gives a single entry per CDR3 protein. The sample includes hundreds of thousands of distinct CDR3 sequences, 8% to 10% seen only once; the top ten take roughly 6.2%.

Sample: PBMCs from the stem cell graft donor, taken from the stem cell graft. The source is a human donor who donated a stem cell graft to a child with acute lymphoblastic leukemia. The chain employs TRBV9 and TRBJ1-1, with D tentatively TRBD1 (5 bases). CDR3 amino acids: CASSVSGQLEAFF. CDR3 in DNA: TGTGCCAGCAGCGTGTCGGGGCAGCTAGAAGCTTTCTTT.